Sequencing of this T cell receptor beta chain was carried out in a study of Ad26.COV2.S vaccination and SARS-CoV-2 variants (dated by TCRdb to about 2021). Context from the whole study: Vaccine-arm donors came from COV1001, a multicentre, randomized, double-blind, placebo-controlled phase I-IIa trial of Ad26.COV2.S in healthy adults. Ad26.COV2.S was given intramuscularly at 5x10^10 or 1x10^11 viral particles, as a single shot or as two shots 56 days apart. Sequencing of the TCRbeta repertoire served to evaluate the specificity and breadth of SARS-CoV-2-reactive T cell receptors following Ad26.COV2.S vaccination. A total of some 30 samples were included in the TCR-sequenced set, comprising about 20 Ad26.COV2.S vaccine recipients, 5 placebo recipients and 8 SARS-CoV-2 convalescent individuals. Trial participants were randomized into five groups of five, in which low-dose or high-dose Ad26.COV2.S was given once or twice, or placebo was given on both occasions. Blinding of investigators to trial group allocation was maintained during experiments and outcome assessment. Here is what the overall study found, with its caveats: The authors noted that total T cell responses may have been underestimated by the TCR breadth and depth analyses. The study was not powered to compare responses between vaccine doses or regimens. Non-spike TCR breadth was comparable between vaccine and placebo recipients, consistent with the vaccine containing only spike. After vaccination, substantial breadth of spike-specific CD8+ and CD4+ T cell responses was reported. Spike-specific TCR breadth was higher in Ad26.COV2.S recipients than in placebo recipients (P = 0.0014).

TCRbeta CDR3 regions were sequenced with the immunoSEQ Assay. After extraction, genomic DNA underwent amplification by bias-controlled multiplex PCR, followed by high-throughput sequencing. Under the source paper's analysis protocol: To quantify the absolute abundance of every unique TCRbeta CDR3 region, sequences were collapsed and filtered. T cell fraction was estimated by normalizing TCRbeta template counts to usable DNA, with usable DNA measured through amplification of reference genes found in all nucleated cells. Repertoire TCRs were annotated as SARS-CoV-2-specific by exact matching of V gene, CDR3 amino acid sequence and J gene to a known reactive TCR set. The reference SARS-CoV-2 TCR set came from MIRA and was filtered for enrichment in COVID-19-positive ImmuneCODE repertoires, removing public or cross-reactive TCRs. Using the MIRA antigens, annotated TCRs were further analysed by specific ORF or by position within an ORF. Breadth was defined as annotated unique rearrangements over total unique productive rearrangements; depth was the summed frequency of those rearrangements. Two-sided Wilcoxon rank-sum tests were applied when comparing TCR breadth between groups. As stored in TCRdb, this immuneACCESS dataset retains in-frame rearrangements with V and J assigned. A fraction of the clones does not appear; measured against another copy, unresolved V genes explain less than half of the discrepancy, and the remainder lacks a known reason. V, J and clone size are taken as reported in that table, and D and trimming were inferred from the DNA itself. In this sample the table shows about 420,000 clones, 85% to 90% of which occur a single time. Less than 4% of the sample is taken by the ten largest.

The label giving this sample's treatment or condition can be read as: over 15 received Ad26.COV2.S at low or high dose, single or two shots; roughly 5 received placebo; per-sample allocation not given. For vaccine and placebo recipients, the sequenced repertoires came from samples collected on day 63 after the first injection. Between 29 July and 7 August 2020, Cohort 1b enrolled 20 to 30 adults aged 18-55 years at one site in Boston, USA. As a vaccine, Ad26.COV2.S was a replication-incompetent adenovirus type 26 vector that expressed a prefusion-stabilized SARS-CoV-2 spike protein derived from the original Wuhan strain. On this clone: Its antigen target is currently unknown. No base quality information exists; no much larger clone differs at one position.

Source: peripheral blood, taken in a trial of Ad26.COV2.S vaccine versus placebo. The clonotype originates from a person aged 18-60 years who received the Ad26.COV2.S COVID-19 vaccine or a placebo.

DNA sequence: TGTGCCAGCAGTGGCGGCCAACGGGGGGAAAAACTGTTTTTT. Translation gives CASSGGQRGEKLFF. The V and J genes are TRBV2 and TRBJ1-4, with TRBD1 as a weak D call on 5 bases. V and J lose 4 bases and 8 bases, and a span of 14 bases separates them. The germline V gene gives CDR1 as SNHLY and CDR2 as FYNNEI. The CDR3 numbers 14 residues from cysteine through phenylalanine. The sequence is cut down to CDR3 DNA, 42 bases in frame from base 1.